Included here is one T cell receptor (beta chain) sequence, with context. This clonotype was seen many times. Its antigen is unknown. Per-nucleotide qualities are absent, and no much larger clonotype sits a single base away. TCR libraries were built from 300 to 450 ng RNA with the Immunoverse kit, using molecular barcoded adaptors covering alpha/delta and beta/gamma chains. TCR library preparation used the same RNA that went into transcriptome sequencing. Sequencing of the TCR libraries was done on an Illumina HiSeq 4000 with 2 x 150 cycles. Regarding the original processing steps: With MiXCR, TCR reads were aligned to human V, D, J and C references and assembled into CDR3 clonotypes, with quality filtering and error correction included. The tcR package in R was used for analysis of clonotype counts and gene usage diversity. For inspection of raw mapping reads, RNA-seq reads were mapped by STAR aligner version 2.5.3a onto GRCh37 of the human genome. IR-seq fastq files were randomly downsampled with Seqtk 1.3 to test the effect of sequencing depth on detected clonotypes. TCRdb reran the public reads through fastp at Q25 and MiXCR, keeping productive beta chains. Every distinct CDR3 protein forms one entry, paired with its most common genes and DNA. TCRdb, not the authors, supplied the V and J calls. This sample comprises 100,000 to 150,000 distinct CDR3 sequences, over 10% of them detected only once. The ten largest clones capture 8% to 13% of the sample.

The data belong to a study of read filtering for tumor transcriptome and immune sequencing (dated by TCRdb to the early 2020s). With respect to the entire study: The cohort consisted of about 17 male and roughly 15 female patients, with a mean age of 65.9 years and an age range of about 47 to 90. A main aim was a read-filtering strategy for immune repertoire data, specifically whether clonotypes supported by a single read should be removed. The study compared TCR repertoires from targeted immune repertoire sequencing and bulk whole-transcriptome sequencing run on the same bone marrow samples. Under revised international staging, roughly eight patients fell into R-ISS I, around 15 into R-ISS II and over five into R-ISS III. TCR-region mapped reads per sample ranged from about 3.5 to 11 million with IR-seq versus only about 85 to 1273 with RNA-seq. After DNase treatment, whole-transcriptome libraries were prepared using the TruSeq RNA Access Library Prep Kit. Broad study findings and their caveats: Clonotypes were captured by IR-seq at much higher depth and more reliably than by RNA-seq, and smaller IR-seq throughput was sufficient for identification of most shared clonotypes. The correlation between IR-seq and RNA-seq shared clonotype proportions was increased by removal of single-read clonotypes. Single-read clonotypes made up roughly four fifths of clonotypes but only about 3.5% of total reads in IR-seq, compared with more than 65% of clonotypes and under 45% of reads in RNA-seq. The sorted CD138-negative fraction was not purified T cells but a mixed bone marrow immune population.

The germline V gene (reference sequence) supplies CDR1 MNHEY and CDR2 SMNVEV. From V the trimming removes 4 bases and from J it removes 11 bases, while the gene matches leave 13 bases of the junction unaccounted for. Counted from cysteine to phenylalanine, this CDR3 has 16 amino acids. The entry retains the CDR3 DNA only, 48 bases that are in frame from base 1. Each patient had bone marrow sampled at the time of active disease. Ficoll-Hypaque density gradient centrifugation was used to isolate the bone marrow mononuclear cells. Myeloma plasma cells were removed and CD138-negative cells were collected by negative selection after labeling with CD138 magnetic microbeads on a MACS separator. The purity of the isolated cells was checked by flow cytometry with CD138 antibodies on an Attune NxT. TRIzol reagent was used to extract total RNA, and a NanoDrop spectrophotometer was used to quantify the extracted RNA. For each patient, the CD138-negative bone marrow sample underwent paired RNA-seq and IR-seq.

Rearrangement joined TRBV27 to TRBJ1-5, and TRBD1 aligns with 11 junction nucleotides. The clonotype originates from a donor at least 40 years old with multiple myeloma. The sequencing input was a population of CD138-negative cells sorted from bone marrow. Interpreted using the paper, the cell subset or site label stands for: bone marrow mononuclear cells depleted of CD138+ plasma/myeloma cells by negative magnetic selection. The DNA reads TGTGCCAGCAGTTATCAGAGAGGGACAGGGGGGCTAGCCCAGCATTTT. Translated, it reads CASSYQRGTGGLAQHF.